These 9 T cell receptor beta chains came from one sample sequenced in a study of T-cell memory formation after mild COVID-19. TCRdb reprocessed the 5' RACE reads via MiXCR and lists one record per CDR3 protein. The sample has fewer than 400,000 distinct CDR3 sequences, 15% to 20% seen once; the top ten hold around a fifth. Sequenced: PBMCs or a T cell subset sorted from them (not recorded which). The receptors shown here come from a man aged 18-30 years who had mild COVID-19 (a few samples of this study predate the infection). Cell type and time point are not known.

The chain has TRBV6-2 or TRBV6-3 and TRBJ2-7; D possibly corresponds to TRBD1 (7 bases). The CDR3 has 14 amino acids. V was clipped by 7 bases and J by 6 bases, with 19 bases between them. Germline CDR1 reads MNHEY; CDR2 reads SVGEGT. In DNA, the CDR3 is TGTGCCAGCACCGCAGGAGGGACAGCTGGCGAGCAGTACTTC. It codes for CASTAGGTAGEQYF.

The chain joins TRBV7-9 to TRBJ2-7; 9 bases fit TRBD1. Trimming took 5 bases from V and 5 from J; bases not matched to a gene: 10. CDR3 length: 15 amino acids. Germline V gene lookup returns CDR1 SEHNR and CDR2 FQNEAQ (reference sequence). CDR3 region: CASSLPGQGRNEQYF. The CDR3 DNA is TGTGCCAGCAGCCTCCCGGGACAGGGAAGGAACGAGCAGTACTTC.

This clonotype was counted only a few times. In nucleotides, the CDR3 is TGTGCCACCAGCAGAGACGGGGGGCTCCCCTACAATGAGCAGTTCTTC. Translation gives CATSRDGGLPYNEQFF. The chain employs TRBV15 and TRBJ2-1; D possibly corresponds to TRBD2 (7 bases). The CDR3 consists of 16 residues. Trimming removed 0 bases from V and 2 bases from J, with 11 bases in between. The germline gives CDR1 LNHNV, CDR2 YYDKDF (reference sequence).

This clonotype was picked up many times. The V call is TRBV27, the J call TRBJ2-1; 11 nucleotides match TRBD2. Germline V gene lookup returns CDR1 MNHEY and CDR2 SMNVEV (reference sequence). After removal of 8 bases from V and 6 bases from J, the junction contained 18 bases not matched to a gene. The CDR3 is 18 residues long. The chain's CDR3 is CASSAFLSGGAQGNEQFF. The CDR3 DNA sequence: TGTGCCAGCTCTGCCTTTCTTAGCGGGGGGGCCCAGGGCAATGAGCAGTTCTTC.

J is TRBJ1-5 and V is TRBV27, with TRBD1 matching over 9 bases. This CDR3 spans 15 amino acids. The J segment lost 6 bases and the V segment lost 3 bases, leaving 6 bases of the junction unmatched. Germline CDR1 and CDR2: MNHEY and SMNVEV (reference sequence). The CDR3 nucleotides are TGTGCCAGCAGTTTTGGGACAGGGTCGGGTCAGCCCCAGCATTTT. Amino acids: CASSFGTGSGQPQHF.

The chain carries TRBV12-3 or TRBV12-4 and TRBJ2-1, with 10 bases that match TRBD1. V lost 5 bases to trimming and J lost 7 bases; unmatched junction nucleotides: 8. The CDR3 has 15 amino acids. The CDR3 bases are TGTGCCAGCAGTGTCCGGGACAGGGGAGGGAATGAGCAGTTCTTC. It codes for CASSVRDRGGNEQFF.

The gene calls are TRBV20-1 and TRBJ2-7; maybe TRBD1 (5 bases). The CDR3 contains 12 residues. With 1 base removed from V and 2 bases from J, the gap between germline ends came to 6 bases. Germline V gene data show CDR1 as DFQATT and CDR2 as SNEGSKA (reference sequence). The CDR3 sequence: CSARVDTYEQYV. CDR3 nucleotide sequence: TGCAGTGCTAGAGTGGACACCTACGAGCAGTACGTC.

The chain joins TRBV7-2 to TRBJ2-1; maybe TRBD2 (6 bases). Per germline, CDR1 SGHTA and CDR2 FQGNSA. V gave up 5 bases and J gave up 8 bases, with 13 bases separating them. This CDR3 spans 13 amino acids. The CDR3, as DNA: TGTGCCAGCAGCCCCTTCGGGGGATATGAGCAGTTCTTC. Translating gives CASSPFGGYEQFF.

J is TRBJ2-5 and V is TRBV27; a possible D gene is TRBD2 (7 bases). The CDR3 is 13 residues long. CDR1 and CDR2 from the germline V gene are MNHEY and SMNVEV (reference sequence). Between the trimmed V and J ends, which lost 6 bases and 4 bases, there was a span of 12 bases. The CDR3: CASRWAGAETQYF. The DNA for the CDR3 is TGTGCCAGCAGGTGGGCGGGGGCAGAGACCCAGTACTTC.